Sequencing of this T cell receptor (beta chain) was carried out in a study of blood T cell repertoires in COVID-19. Across the whole study: Acute and convalescent COVID-19 specimens originated in the United States, Italy and Spain. The cDNA or gDNA used as material had been derived from T cells, B-cell-depleted T cells, or PBMCs.

This clone has only one observation. Participants were aged about 18 to 90 years, lived in about two dozen US areas, and enrolled virtually. Participant-reported clinical history was the basis for cohort assignment. Clones were read by immunoSEQ multiplex PCR, and TCRdb kept only the in-frame ones, dropping some. The sample carries about 480,000 clones, roughly 90% recorded once. The receptor comes from a middle-aged woman who had recovered from COVID-19. The sample taken for sequencing was PBMCs or T cells enriched from blood (not recorded which).

The CDR3 is CASKGARKMYSPLHF. As DNA, the CDR3 is TGTGCCAGCAAGGGGGCAAGAAAGATGTACTCACCCCTCCACTTT. This sequence joins TRBV27 and TRBJ1-6; 7 bases align to TRBD1. In germline, CDR1 is MNHEY, CDR2 SMNVEV (reference sequence). The CDR3 consists of 15 residues. J lost 10 bases, V lost 7 bases, and 13 bases had no gene match.